This T cell receptor (beta chain) originates from a study of post-analysis software for immune sequencing data. Notes on the study in general: With TRBV5-6, TRBV5-1 and TRBV20-1 included, a handful of TRBV segments were more frequent in patients than in controls. Samples sharing a preparation batch grouped tightly together when assessed by F measure.

Between the trimmed V and J ends, which lost 1 base and 5 bases, there was a span of 14 bases. CDR1 and CDR2 from the germline V gene are DFQATT and SNEGSKA (reference sequence). The CDR3 sequence is 14 residues long. The authors incorporated unique molecular identifiers into the TCR beta cDNA libraries. There were about 0.85 to 10 million T cells, and 510,000 or so cDNA molecules came from them. TCRdb passed the PCR reads through MiXCR, listing each CDR3 protein once. Of about half a million distinct CDR3 sequences in the sample, approximately 45% were seen once. This clonotype has just a few counts. Its antigen is not known.

The material sequenced was blood. The origin of this receptor is a girl under 18 with multiple sclerosis. The chain has TRBV20-1 and TRBJ2-5; D is unclear. The CDR3 nucleotides read TGCAGTGCTAGAGCTGTGCTGTTCCTTGAGACCCAGTACTTC. This codes for CSARAVLFLETQYF.